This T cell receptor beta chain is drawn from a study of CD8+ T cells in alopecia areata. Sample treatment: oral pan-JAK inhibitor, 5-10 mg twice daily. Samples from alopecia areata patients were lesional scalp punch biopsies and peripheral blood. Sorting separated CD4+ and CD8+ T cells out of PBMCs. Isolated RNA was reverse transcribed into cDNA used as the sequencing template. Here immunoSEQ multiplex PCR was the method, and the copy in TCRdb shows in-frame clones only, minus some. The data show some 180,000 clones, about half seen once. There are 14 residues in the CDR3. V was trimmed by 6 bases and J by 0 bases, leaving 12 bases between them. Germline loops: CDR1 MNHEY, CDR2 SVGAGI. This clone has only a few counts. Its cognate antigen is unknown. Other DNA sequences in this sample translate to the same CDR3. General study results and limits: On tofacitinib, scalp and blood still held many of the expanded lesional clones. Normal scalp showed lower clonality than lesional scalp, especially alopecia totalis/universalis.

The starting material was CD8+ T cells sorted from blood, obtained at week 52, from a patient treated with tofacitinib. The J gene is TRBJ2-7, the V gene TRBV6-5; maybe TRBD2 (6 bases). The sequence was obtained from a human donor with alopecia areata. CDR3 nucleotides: TGTGCCAGCAGACGAGACGGGAGCTCCTACGAGCAGTACTTC. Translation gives CASRRDGSSYEQYF.